Listed here are 8 T cell receptor beta chains from one sample, sequenced in a study of response to subunit inactivated influenza vaccine listed by TCRdb under 2018. Library method: RT-PCR. Sequenced on an Illumina HiSeq 2500. The public reads were run again by TCRdb, first through fastp at Q25 and then through MiXCR, and only productive beta chains were kept. Merged by CDR3 protein, the rows form single entries marked with the most common genes and DNA. The sample table holds roughly 760,000 distinct CDR3 sequences, of which 21% were seen once. The top ten clones comprise approximately 10% of the sample. This sample comprised PBMCs from blood, obtained approximately 5 days after vaccination. These receptors all stem from a man aged 50 or older who received an inactivated influenza vaccine. Donor details come from another sample of the same person, matched by shared clones.

This chain uses TRBV5-1 with TRBJ1-2; maybe TRBD1 (6 bases). From germline, CDR1 is SGHRS and CDR2 YFSETQ. This CDR3 region has 13 residues. Trimming removed 3 bases at V and 6 bases at J, with 12 bases between. The CDR3 reads CASSYRVTDGYTF. CDR3 DNA: TGCGCCAGCAGCTACAGGGTGACGGATGGCTACACCTTC.

The chain carries TRBV7-3 and TRBJ1-2; D might be TRBD1 (5 bases). Trimming pared 1 base from V and 0 bases from J, leaving 9 bases between. CDR3 length: 15 residues. Germline V CDR1 and CDR2: SGHTA, FQGTGA. The CDR3 region is CASSLRPGSNYGYTF. Here the CDR3 DNA reads TGTGCCAGCAGCTTAAGGCCAGGGTCTAACTATGGCTACACCTTC.

This clonotype was recorded at least ten times. The chain couples TRBV12-3 or TRBV12-4 to TRBJ1-1, with 11 bases lining up with TRBD1. The J segment lost 0 bases and the V segment lost 7 bases, leaving 7 bases of the junction unmatched. The CDR3 is 16 residues long. The CDR3 DNA reads as TGTGCCAGCAAGCGGGACAGGGGGTTCATGAACACTGAAGCTTTCTTT. Translating it yields CASKRDRGFMNTEAFF.

The chain joins TRBV6-5 to TRBJ1-2; D remains ambiguous. CDR1 and CDR2 (germline): MNHEY, SVGAGI. The germline V and J ends were trimmed by 3 bases and 2 bases, with 7 bases remaining between them. The CDR3 consists of 13 residues. The CDR3 region has the DNA TGTGCCAGCAGTTATAGGGAGAACTATGGCTACACCTTC. It yields the protein CASSYRENYGYTF.

The CDR3 here is CSVGTRGWTGGYYEQYF. The CDR3 DNA reads as TGCAGCGTCGGAACGAGGGGATGGACAGGTGGATACTACGAGCAGTACTTC. The chain employs TRBV29-1 and TRBJ2-7; the match to TRBD1 covers 7 bases. This CDR3 contains 17 residues. Germline V gene data show CDR1 as SQVTM and CDR2 as ANQGSEA. Trimming cost V 6 bases and J 3 bases; bases outside gene matches: 20.

The chain has TRBV4-2 and TRBJ1-1, with unresolved D. The CDR3 totals 16 residues. Trimming removed 5 bases at V and 0 bases at J, with 16 bases between. Looked up from germline, CDR1 is LGHNA and CDR2 is YNFKEQ. This CDR3 reads CASSSRWASMNTEAFF. The CDR3 region has the DNA TGTGCCAGCAGCTCACGGTGGGCGTCCATGAACACTGAAGCTTTCTTT.

The gene calls are TRBV3-1 and TRBJ1-1; a weak D match, TRBD1 (5 bases). Trimming stripped 1 base from V and 3 bases from J, with 15 bases between. The CDR3 covers 16 residues. Germline CDR1 reads LGHDT; CDR2 reads YNNKEL (reference sequence). CDR3 in DNA: TGTGCCAGCAGCCAAGCCCGACATAGCAGGGACACTGAAGCTTTCTTT. It yields the protein CASSQARHSRDTEAFF.

The J gene is TRBJ2-7, the V gene TRBV7-9; D could derive from TRBD1 or TRBD2 (5 bases each). Germline V gene data show CDR1 as SEHNR and CDR2 as FQNEAQ (reference sequence). This CDR3 contains 16 residues. Trimming left V 4 bases short and J 2 bases short, with 18 bases between. The CDR3 is CASSSFTRDGPYEQYF. CDR3 coding DNA: TGTGCCAGCAGCTCATTCACACGGGACGGACCCTACGAGCAGTACTTC.